Each of the 4 T cell receptor beta chains below was sequenced from the same sample in a study of tumor-infiltrating lymphocytes in primary liver carcinoma. Alongside blood RNA obtained from unsorted whole blood, germline DNA was also extracted. Reverse transcription of approximately 520 ng total RNA with a constant-region primer produced TCR beta cDNA. The TCR beta library was amplified through three nested multiplex PCR rounds in a modified ARM-PCR procedure. TRBV1-TRBV30 forward primers paired with a C-beta reverse primer were used in the first two PCR rounds, which ran approximately 10 cycles each. TCRdb used MiXCR to reprocess the multiplex PCR reads, holding one entry per CDR3 protein. Of approximately 330,000 distinct CDR3 sequences in the sample, less than 65% were seen once. Sequenced sample: peripheral blood. The receptors were sampled from a man aged 35 to 55 with primary liver carcinoma and hepatitis B virus infection.

In the case of this clonotype: A clone one base away is much larger, so this may be a read error. The rearrangement joins TRBV6-5 to TRBJ2-5, with TRBD2 as a possible D gene (6 bases). CDR3 length: 14 residues. CDR1 and CDR2 (germline): MNHEY, SVGAGI. The CDR3 DNA reads TGTTCCAGCAGTGATCCGGGACTCCGGGAGACCCAGTACTTC. Translated: CSSSDPGLRETQYF.

The V and J genes are TRBV19 and TRBJ1-2; possible D gene TRBD1, 5 bases. The CDR3 has 14 residues. V was clipped by 6 bases and J by 1 base, with 12 bases between them. The germline gives CDR1 LNHDA, CDR2 SQIVND (reference sequence). In DNA form, the CDR3 reads TGTGCCAGTAGGCGCGGGGGGATTAACTATGGCTACACCTTC. Its protein product is CASRRGGINYGYTF.

This clonotype occurred once. One end of the junction does not line up with germline, which may come from a read error. This sequence joins TRBV10-3 and TRBJ2-3; no clear D. Germline-derived CDR1 and CDR2 are ENHRY and SYGVKD. The CDR3 consists of 13 residues. Here the CDR3 DNA reads TGTGCCATCAGTGAGCCCAACACAGATACGCATTATTTT. It encodes CAISEPNTDTHYF.

Turning to this clonotype: Since the CDR3 does not end with the conserved phenylalanine or tryptophan, this likely comes from a read error. The CDR3 DNA is TGTGCCAGCAGTTTACGACTAGCTTACAATGAGCAGTTCTTG. Translating gives CASSLRLAYNEQFL. The rearrangement uses TRBV27 and TRBJ2-1; 7 bases map to TRBD2. Trimming at V came to 2 bases and at J to 4 bases, leaving 2 bases not matched to a gene. Germline V CDR1 and CDR2: MNHEY, SMNVEV (reference sequence). This CDR3 has 14 amino acids.